The 31 T cell receptor beta chains below come from one sample, sequenced in a study of T cell responses to AZD1222 COVID-19 vaccine. Here immunoSEQ multiplex PCR was the method, and the copy in TCRdb shows in-frame clones only, minus some. The top ten clones hold about a tenth of a sample with roughly 140,000 clones, 85% to 95% of them seen once. Sample: peripheral blood, taken 28 days after the second AZD1222 dose. The receptor source for this set is an adult who received the AZD1222 COVID-19 vaccine.

A single count supports this clone. The chain has TRBV5-4 and TRBJ2-5, with 11 bases fitting TRBD2. The CDR3 covers 17 residues. Germline loops: CDR1 SGHNT, CDR2 YYREEE (reference sequence). Germline trimming cut 3 bases from V and 5 bases from J; bases unmatched to any gene: 12. CDR3 in DNA: TGTGCCAGCAGCTGGGGCCCGACTAGCGGGACCGGGGAGACCCAGTACTTC. The encoded protein is CASSWGPTSGTGETQYF.

The rearrangement uses TRBV6-5 and TRBJ1-2, with a weak D call TRBD1 (5 bases). Between the trimmed V and J ends, which lost 5 bases and 5 bases, there was a span of 18 bases. The CDR3 is made up of 15 amino acids. In germline, CDR1 is MNHEY, CDR2 SVGAGI. CDR3 coding DNA: TGTGCCAGCAGTCTTTCCCCGCGGGGCGGATATGGCTACACCTTC. It codes for CASSLSPRGGYGYTF.

The chain has TRBV5-5 and TRBJ1-2, with 12 nucleotides matching TRBD1. V was clipped by 0 bases and J by 4 bases; unmatched bases: 4. The germline V gene has CDR1 SGHKS and CDR2 YYEKEE (reference sequence). There are 16 residues in the CDR3. In DNA form, the CDR3 reads TGTGCCAGCAGCTTGGCCGGGACAGGGGGCTTCTATGGCTACACCTTC. This gives the protein CASSLAGTGGFYGYTF.

The CDR3 DNA is TGTGCCAGCAGTGATCCGGGACGGCCGAACACTGAAGCTTTCTTT. Its translation is CASSDPGRPNTEAFF. The rearrangement links TRBV6-1 to TRBJ1-1, with D maybe TRBD1 (5 bases). CDR3 length: 15 amino acids. The V gene lost 3 bases and the J gene lost 1 base, with 12 bases spanning the gap. The V gene's germline CDR1 is MNHNS and CDR2 SASEGT.

The chain links TRBV11-2 to TRBJ1-5; D is unresolved. The V end lost 4 bases, the J end lost 4 bases, and 8 bases lay between the germline ends. CDR3 length equals 13 residues. CDR1 and CDR2 from the germline V gene are SGHAT and FQNNGV. The DNA for the CDR3 is TGTGCCAGCAGCTCAAGCTGGAATCAGCCCCAGCATTTT. Protein: CASSSSWNQPQHF.

This chain links TRBV5-1 with TRBJ2-1; the match to TRBD2 covers 10 bases. CDR3 length: 16 amino acids. V was clipped by 0 bases and J by 2 bases; unmatched bases: 2. The germline CDR1 and CDR2 sequences are SGHRS and YFSETQ. The DNA for the CDR3 is TGCGCCAGCAGCTTGGCGGGACTAGCGACCTACAATGAGCAGTTCTTC. It encodes CASSLAGLATYNEQFF.

The CDR3: CAIRDGGSMNYGYTF. In DNA, the CDR3 is TGTGCCATTAGGGACGGGGGAAGCATGAACTATGGCTACACCTTC. This rearrangement joins TRBV10-3 to TRBJ1-2; D possibly corresponds to TRBD1 (5 bases). The V gene lost 9 bases and the J gene lost 2 bases, with 19 bases spanning the gap. Germline CDR1 reads ENHRY; CDR2 reads SYGVKD. This CDR3 comprises 15 residues.

The chain has TRBV10-3 and TRBJ1-2; unclear D gene. CDR1 is ENHRY and CDR2 is SYGVKD in the germline V gene. V lost 10 bases, J lost 2 bases, and 11 bases lay in between. The CDR3 loop spans 12 amino acids. CDR3 protein: CATLMDNYGYTF. CDR3 DNA: TGTGCCACACTAATGGACAACTATGGCTACACCTTC.

The chain has TRBV28 and TRBJ1-4, with TRBD1 identical over 12 bases. CDR3 length: 17 amino acids. With 6 bases clipped from V and 8 bases from J, the junction kept 13 bases outside the gene matches. CDR1 MDHEN and CDR2 SYDVKM come from the germline V gene. The CDR3 loop is CASSTTGTGGAKEKLFF. In DNA form, the CDR3 reads TGTGCCAGCAGCACTACCGGGACAGGGGGCGCCAAGGAAAAACTGTTTTTT.

The chain links TRBV11-2 to TRBJ2-1; D ambiguous. CDR1 and CDR2 (germline): SGHAT, FQNNGV. This CDR3 spans 12 amino acids. V lost 3 bases to trimming and J lost 8 bases, with 8 bases between them. In DNA, the CDR3 is TGTGCCAGCAGCTTTCGGTCACATGAGCAGTTCTTC. This translates into CASSFRSHEQFF.

The chain couples TRBV2 to TRBJ1-1; no firm D call. Per the germline V gene, CDR1 is SNHLY and CDR2 is FYNNEI. The CDR3 has 15 amino acids. V lost 6 bases, J lost 5 bases, and 19 bases lay in between. The CDR3 loop reads CASRESARSWTEAFF. The CDR3 DNA follows: TGTGCCAGCAGAGAATCTGCTCGATCATGGACTGAAGCTTTCTTT.

The rearrangement uses TRBV14 and TRBJ1-1, with a weak D call TRBD1 (5 bases). Germline V CDR1 and CDR2: SGHDN, FVKESK. Between the trimmed V and J ends, which lost 4 bases and 7 bases, there was a span of 13 bases. This CDR3 comprises 13 residues. The CDR3 DNA is TGTGCCAGCAGCCCGGGGCCCAATGGTGAAGCTTTCTTT. Translation: CASSPGPNGEAFF.

The chain is built from TRBV7-9 and TRBJ1-2; D call uncertain. This CDR3 is 13 amino acids long. Trimming left V 6 bases short and J 4 bases short, with 12 bases between. CDR1 is SEHNR, CDR2 FQNEAQ, per germline (reference sequence). CDR3 sequence (DNA): TGTGCCAGCAGTTGGACCGATAGCTATGGCTACACCTTC. Protein product: CASSWTDSYGYTF.

The chain has TRBV19 and TRBJ1-3; D is ambiguous. This CDR3 contains 16 residues. V was shortened by 6 bases and J by 0 bases, with 15 bases between the two germline ends. CDR1 LNHDA and CDR2 SQIVND come from the germline V gene (reference sequence). For the CDR3, the DNA is TGTGCCAGTAGCCGATGGCTCGGGAACTCTGGAAACACCATATATTTT. Residues: CASSRWLGNSGNTIYF.

In its sample, this clone was seen once. V usage is TRBV7-2 and J usage is TRBJ1-2, with D uncertain. The CDR3 covers 14 residues. From germline, CDR1 is SGHTA and CDR2 FQGNSA. V was trimmed by 0 bases and J by 6 bases, leaving 11 bases between them. For the CDR3, the DNA is TGTGCCAGCAGCTTAGCGCGGGGATCGAATGGCTACACCTTC. Its protein is CASSLARGSNGYTF.

The J gene is TRBJ1-2, the V gene TRBV3-1 (or the pseudogene TRBV3-2); 7 nucleotides agree with TRBD1. Germline loops: CDR1 LGHDT, CDR2 YNNKEL (reference sequence). The CDR3 is 16 amino acids. The ends lost 1 base at V and 1 base at J; junction bases unmatched: 6. The CDR3 reads CASSQATGPLNYGYTF. CDR3 sequence (DNA): TGTGCCAGCAGCCAAGCGACAGGGCCCCTTAACTATGGCTACACCTTC.

This clone was counted a few times. The chain combines TRBV7-2 with TRBJ2-3; D not certain. Deletions cut 5 bases from V and 0 bases from J, with 9 bases between. Germline V gene sequence: CDR1 SGHTA, CDR2 FQGNSA. The CDR3 is 14 residues long. The CDR3 nucleotides read TGTGCCAGCAGCACGAGCGTTAGCACAGATACGCAGTATTTT. It specifies CASSTSVSTDTQYF.

This chain uses TRBV7-2 with TRBJ1-3; D perhaps matches TRBD1 (6 bases). The CDR3 loop spans 15 amino acids. Trimming removed 4 bases at V and 1 base at J, with 11 bases between. Germline-derived CDR1 and CDR2 are SGHTA and FQGNSA. The CDR3: CASSSQGVSGNTIYF. The CDR3 nucleotides read TGTGCCAGCAGCTCACAGGGAGTTTCTGGAAACACCATATATTTT. The full variable domain, rest sourced from reference TRBV7-2 and TRBJ1-3, is GAGVSQSPSNKVTEKGKDVELRCDPISGHTALYWYRQSLGQGLEFLIYFQGNSAPDKSGLPSDRFSAERTGGSVSTLTIQRTQQEDSAVYLCASSSQGVSGNTIYFGEGSWLTVV.

The V gene is TRBV5-1, the J gene TRBJ1-6, with TRBD1 matching 7 bases. The ends lost 4 bases at V and 8 bases at J; junction bases unmatched: 6. The length of the CDR3 is 14 residues. Germline lookup yields CDR1 SGHRS and CDR2 YFSETQ. The CDR3 bases are TGCGCCAGCAGCCAAGGACAGGCCCATTCACCCCTCCACTTT. Encoded protein: CASSQGQAHSPLHF.

There are a few counts of this clone. The J gene is TRBJ2-3, the V gene TRBV10-3; 9 bases are shared with TRBD2. V was pared by 6 bases and J by 4 bases, with 14 bases of the junction left unmatched. CDR1 ENHRY and CDR2 SYGVKD come from the germline V gene. The CDR3 runs to 17 residues. The CDR3 DNA is TGTGCCATCAGAGGGGGATTAGCGGGGGACTCTCCAGATACGCAGTATTTT. Protein sequence: CAIRGGLAGDSPDTQYF.

The chain combines TRBV7-9 with TRBJ1-3; D unclear. This CDR3 comprises 15 residues. Germline assignment: CDR1 SEHNR and CDR2 FQNEAQ (reference sequence). Trimming stripped 5 bases from V and 0 bases from J, with 11 bases between. CDR3 sequence: CASSLAGSSGNTIYF. The CDR3 DNA is TGTGCCAGCAGCCTGGCAGGATCCTCTGGAAACACCATATATTTT.

The chain joins TRBV28 to TRBJ1-5; weak D call: TRBD1 (6 bases). Trimming cost V 3 bases and J 4 bases, with 13 bases left between them. Germline V lookup: CDR1 MDHEN, CDR2 SYDVKM. CDR3 length equals 15 residues. The chain's CDR3 is CASSFSGGGNQPQHF. CDR3 DNA: TGTGCCAGCAGTTTCTCAGGAGGGGGAAATCAGCCCCAGCATTTT.

V is TRBV5-6 and J is TRBJ1-5; no definite D call. CDR3 length: 15 amino acids. Trimming pared 0 bases from V and 5 bases from J, leaving 12 bases between. Germline CDR1 reads SGHDT; CDR2 reads YYEEEE. CDR3 loop: CASSLVTAQDQPQHF. CDR3 DNA: TGTGCCAGCAGCTTGGTCACAGCCCAGGATCAGCCCCAGCATTTT.

This chain connects TRBV27 to TRBJ2-3, with 7 bases that match TRBD1. The germline gives CDR1 MNHEY, CDR2 SMNVEV (reference sequence). The CDR3 runs 13 residues. The junction had 3 bases not matched to a gene; V was cut back by 6 bases and J by 3 bases. The CDR3, as DNA: TGTGCCAGCAGGACAGGGTGGACAGATACGCAGTATTTT. It yields the protein CASRTGWTDTQYF.

The chain carries TRBV11-3 and TRBJ2-3; 8 positions agree with TRBD1. The J segment lost 3 bases and the V segment lost 5 bases, leaving 4 bases of the junction unmatched. Germline V gene data show CDR1 as SGHNT and CDR2 as YENEEA. The CDR3 runs to 14 residues. This CDR3 is CASSLGQGTDTQYF. The CDR3 region has the DNA TGTGCCAGCAGCCTAGGACAGGGAACAGATACGCAGTATTTT.

The rearrangement links TRBV6-5 to TRBJ2-7; no definite D call. V was clipped by 6 bases and J by 5 bases, with 11 bases between them. In germline, CDR1 is MNHEY, CDR2 SVGAGI. The CDR3 loop spans 12 amino acids. Here the CDR3 reads CASSTLEHEQYF. The DNA of the CDR3 is TGTGCCAGCAGCACCCTCGAACACGAGCAGTACTTC.

The chain uses TRBV5-1 and TRBJ2-2; D may be TRBD2 (6 bases). Trimming stripped 5 bases from V and 0 bases from J, with 14 bases between. The CDR3 runs to 16 residues. Germline lookup yields CDR1 SGHRS and CDR2 YFSETQ. The CDR3 reads CASSLWGDPNTGELFF. CDR3 DNA sequence: TGCGCCAGCAGTCTATGGGGGGACCCGAACACCGGGGAGCTGTTTTTT.

CDR3 bases: TGTGCCAGCCTTATCGCCGGAGGGTGGGGCAATCAGCCCCAGCATTTT. This gives the protein CASLIAGGWGNQPQHF. The rearrangement links TRBV28 to TRBJ1-5; D is uncertain. CDR3 length: 16 residues. Trimming removed 8 bases at V and 2 bases at J, with 19 bases between. Germline V gene lookup returns CDR1 MDHEN and CDR2 SYDVKM.

The chain recombines TRBV4-1 with TRBJ2-7, with TRBD1 matching 7 bases. CDR1 and CDR2 from the germline V gene are MGHRA and YSYEKL. CDR3 size: 15 residues. J gave up 5 bases and V 3 bases, and 10 bases lay outside the gene matches. The CDR3 nucleotides read TGCGCCAGCAGCCAGAGGGACAGTGGGTTCGACGAGCAGTACTTC. It encodes CASSQRDSGFDEQYF.

The J gene is TRBJ2-7, the V gene TRBV19; a weak D match, TRBD2 (7 bases). The V end lost 2 bases, the J end lost 4 bases, and 12 bases lay between the germline ends. The germline V gene encodes CDR1 LNHDA and CDR2 SQIVND (reference sequence). There are 14 residues in the CDR3. The CDR3 nucleotides are TGTGCCAGTAGTATACAGGGGAGGGGGTACGAGCAGTACTTC. Its translation is CASSIQGRGYEQYF.

This clone was detected once. An end of the junction does not agree with germline; a read error may underlie this. The rearrangement links TRBV5-1 to TRBJ2-5; D tentatively fits TRBD1 or TRBD2 (5 bases each). Germline loops: CDR1 SGHRS, CDR2 YFSETQ. This CDR3 is 14 amino acids long. The CDR3 nucleotides are TGCGCCAGCAGCTTGGGAGGGATGGGGGACCCTTCCAACTTC. Its translation is CASSLGGMGDPSNF.